This TCR beta chain was sequenced for a study of T cell responses to AZD1222 COVID-19 vaccine. Regarding the study as a whole: CD4 TCRs covered the whole spike, strongest at regions 160-218 and 743-854.

The CDR3 runs 14 residues. CDR1 is SGHAT, CDR2 FQNNGV, per germline. V dropped 5 bases and J dropped 4 bases, with 11 bases sitting between them. Details on this clone: Its antigen is not known.

The table came from immunoSEQ multiplex PCR; TCRdb's copy has only in-frame clones and leaves some out. Here the sample spans roughly 140,000 clones, roughly nine tenths being singletons. This clonotype was obtained from an adult who had recovered from COVID-19. The chain employs TRBV11-2 and TRBJ2-2; the D gene is possibly TRBD2 (6 bases). The source was peripheral blood, collected after recovery from COVID-19. As DNA, the CDR3 is TGTGCCAGCAGCCCCCAGCGGGTCACCGGGGAGCTGTTTTTT. Encoded protein: CASSPQRVTGELFF. Full variable domain (missing parts from reference TRBV11-2 and TRBJ2-2): EAGVAQSPRYKIIEKRQSVAFWCNPISGHATLYWYQQILGQGPKLLIQFQNNGVVDDSQLPKDRFSAERLKGVDSTLKIQPAKLEDSAVYLCASSPQRVTGELFFGEGSRLTVL.